These T cell receptor beta chains were read from a single sample in a study of cytomegalovirus exposure and HLA in healthy donors. The table came from immunoSEQ multiplex PCR; TCRdb's copy has only in-frame clones and leaves some out. The sample includes 150,000 to 170,000 clones, over 75% of them seen just once. Material for sequencing was PBMCs. The receptor source for this set is a woman between 40 and 55 years old in good health and CMV-seropositive. CDR3s include the opening cysteine and the closing phenylalanine or tryptophan. The order of the fields is V gene, clone size, D gene, J gene, CDR3 DNA, CDR3 protein. A D gene is named only where the DNA matches it firmly. Expanded clones are given a class, and other clones once, few, many or no size at all.

v_call: TRBV4-1; clone_size: NA; d_call: TRBD2; j_call: TRBJ2-1; cdr3_nt: TGCGCCAGCAGCCAAGGGCCCAGCGGGAGTCTCAATGAGCAGTTCTTC; cdr3_aa: CASSQGPSGSLNEQFF
v_call: TRBV19; clone_size: NA; d_call: NA; j_call: TRBJ1-1; cdr3_nt: TGTGCCAGTAGATCCCTCTATGAAACTGAAGCTTTCTTT; cdr3_aa: CASRSLYETEAFF
v_call: TRBV5-1; clone_size: NA; d_call: NA; j_call: TRBJ2-3; cdr3_nt: TGCGCCAGCAGCACTCTAGCGACAGATACGCAGTATTTT; cdr3_aa: CASSTLATDTQYF
v_call: TRBV10-3; clone_size: once; d_call: NA; j_call: TRBJ2-7; cdr3_nt: TGTGCCACCCTAGGGGGGGGGTCTGTGGACGAGCAGTACTTC; cdr3_aa: CATLGGGSVDEQYF
v_call: TRBV19; clone_size: NA; d_call: TRBD1; j_call: TRBJ1-5; cdr3_nt: TGTGCCAGTAGTATAAAACAGGGGTATAGCAATCAGCCCCAGCATTTT; cdr3_aa: CASSIKQGYSNQPQHF
v_call: TRBV7-6; clone_size: once; d_call: TRBD2; j_call: TRBJ2-7; cdr3_nt: TGTGCCAGCAGCCGGACTAGCGGGAGGGTTGTCTCCTACGAGCAGTACTTC; cdr3_aa: CASSRTSGRVVSYEQYF
v_call: TRBV15; clone_size: once; d_call: NA; j_call: TRBJ1-1; cdr3_nt: TGTGCCACCAGCAGAGGGGGAGGTCTCACTGAAGCTTTCTTT; cdr3_aa: CATSRGGGLTEAFF
v_call: TRBV29-1; clone_size: NA; d_call: NA; j_call: TRBJ2-7; cdr3_nt: TGCAGCGCAGGACCGGACAGTTTAGGCGAGCAGTACTTC; cdr3_aa: CSAGPDSLGEQYF
v_call: TRBV5-1; clone_size: NA; d_call: TRBD2; j_call: TRBJ2-3; cdr3_nt: TGCGCCAGCAGCTTGGCTCCTGGACTAGCGGGCACAGATACGCAGTATTTT; cdr3_aa: CASSLAPGLAGTDTQYF
v_call: TRBV5-1; clone_size: NA; d_call: NA; j_call: TRBJ2-7; cdr3_nt: TGCGCCAGCAGCTTGGGGGGAGGAAGCTCCTACGAGCAGTACTTC; cdr3_aa: CASSLGGGSSYEQYF
v_call: TRBV6-1; clone_size: once; d_call: NA; j_call: TRBJ1-5; cdr3_nt: TGTGCCAGCAGTGAAGCGGGTCAGGGGTCGGTGCCCCAGCATTTT; cdr3_aa: CASSEAGQGSVPQHF
v_call: TRBV2; clone_size: few; d_call: TRBD2; j_call: TRBJ2-3; cdr3_nt: TGTGCCAGCAGTAACCCGGGACTAGGAGATACGCAGTATTTT; cdr3_aa: CASSNPGLGDTQYF
v_call: TRBV4-2; clone_size: NA; d_call: NA; j_call: TRBJ1-2; cdr3_nt: TGTGCCAGCAGGGATGGCAGGGGAAACTATGGCTACACCTTC; cdr3_aa: CASRDGRGNYGYTF
v_call: TRBV7-8; clone_size: NA; d_call: TRBD2; j_call: TRBJ2-7; cdr3_nt: TGTGCCAGCAGCTTCCGAGGACTAAGCGGGGCCTACGGGCAGTACTTC; cdr3_aa: CASSFRGLSGAYGQYF
v_call: TRBV28; clone_size: few; d_call: TRBD1; j_call: TRBJ2-3; cdr3_nt: TGTGCCAGCAGTTTATCGGACAGGGCGGGCACAGATACGCAGTATTTT; cdr3_aa: CASSLSDRAGTDTQYF
v_call: TRBV9; clone_size: NA; d_call: TRBD2; j_call: TRBJ2-1; cdr3_nt: TGTGCCAGCAGCGTATCCGAATGGGCGGGAGGCAACTACAATGAGCAGTTCTTC; cdr3_aa: CASSVSEWAGGNYNEQFF
v_call: TRBV7-8; clone_size: once; d_call: TRBD2; j_call: TRBJ2-1; cdr3_nt: TGTGCCAGCAGCTTAGCTAGCGGGTTCTTAACCTACAATGAGCAGTTCTTC; cdr3_aa: CASSLASGFLTYNEQFF
v_call: TRBV15; clone_size: NA; d_call: NA; j_call: TRBJ2-7; cdr3_nt: TGTGCCACCAGCAGAGACATGACACTGACCTACGAGCAGTACTTC; cdr3_aa: CATSRDMTLTYEQYF
v_call: TRBV13; clone_size: NA; d_call: TRBD2; j_call: TRBJ2-7; cdr3_nt: TGTGCCAGCAGCCCATGGGGGGAGGGCGGGGAGCAGTACTTC; cdr3_aa: CASSPWGEGGEQYF
v_call: TRBV9; clone_size: NA; d_call: TRBD2; j_call: TRBJ2-7; cdr3_nt: TGTGCCAGCAGCGTAGGGACTAGCGGGAGAATCGGCGAGCAGTACTTC; cdr3_aa: CASSVGTSGRIGEQYF
v_call: TRBV9; clone_size: NA; d_call: TRBD2; j_call: TRBJ2-1; cdr3_nt: TGTGCCAGCAGCCCCGGCGCTAGCGGCAATGAGCAGTTCTTC; cdr3_aa: CASSPGASGNEQFF
v_call: TRBV29-1; clone_size: NA; d_call: NA; j_call: TRBJ1-1; cdr3_nt: TGCAGCGTTGAAGATTTCGGAGCAAGCCTGAACACTGAAGCTTTCTTT; cdr3_aa: CSVEDFGASLNTEAFF
v_call: TRBV19; clone_size: NA; d_call: TRBD2; j_call: TRBJ2-1; cdr3_nt: TGTGCCAGTAGTATTCGGCTAGCGGCCTACAATGAGCAGTTCTTC; cdr3_aa: CASSIRLAAYNEQFF
v_call: TRBV5-1; clone_size: NA; d_call: NA; j_call: TRBJ1-2; cdr3_nt: TGCGCCAGCAGCTTGAACTCAGGGGAGAACTATGGCTACACCTTC; cdr3_aa: CASSLNSGENYGYTF